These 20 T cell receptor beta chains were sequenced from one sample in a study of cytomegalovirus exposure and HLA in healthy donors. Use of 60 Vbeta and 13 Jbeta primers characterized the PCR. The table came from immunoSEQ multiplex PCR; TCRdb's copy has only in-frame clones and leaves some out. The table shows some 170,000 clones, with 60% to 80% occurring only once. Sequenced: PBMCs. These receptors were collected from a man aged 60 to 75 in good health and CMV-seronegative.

The DNA of the CDR3 is TGTGCCAGCAGCGTAGAACCATCAGGGGTTTCACCCCTCCACTTT. This encodes CASSVEPSGVSPLHF. This sequence joins TRBV9 and TRBJ1-6, with D perhaps TRBD1 (6 bases). This CDR3 is built from 15 residues. Looked up from germline, CDR1 is SGDLS and CDR2 is YYNGEE. V shed 0 bases and J shed 9 bases, with 13 bases lying between them.

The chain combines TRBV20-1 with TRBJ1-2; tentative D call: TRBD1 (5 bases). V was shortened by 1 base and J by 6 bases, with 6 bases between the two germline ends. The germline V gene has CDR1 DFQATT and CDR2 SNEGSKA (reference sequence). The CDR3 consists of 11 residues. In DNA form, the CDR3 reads TGCAGTGCTAGAGGCAGGGATGGCTACACCTTC. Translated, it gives CSARGRDGYTF.

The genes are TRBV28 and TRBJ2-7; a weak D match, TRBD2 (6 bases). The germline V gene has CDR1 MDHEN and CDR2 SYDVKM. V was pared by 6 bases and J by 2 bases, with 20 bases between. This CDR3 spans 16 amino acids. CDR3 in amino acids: CASSPRYGGKTYEQYF. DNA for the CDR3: TGTGCCAGCAGCCCAAGGTATGGCGGGAAGACCTACGAGCAGTACTTC.

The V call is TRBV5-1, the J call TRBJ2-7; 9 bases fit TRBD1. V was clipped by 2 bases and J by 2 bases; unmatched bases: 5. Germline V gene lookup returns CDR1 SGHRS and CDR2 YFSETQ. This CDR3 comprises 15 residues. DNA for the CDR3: TGCGCCAGCAGCTTACTACAGGGGGCGGCCTACGAGCAGTACTTC. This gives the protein CASSLLQGAAYEQYF. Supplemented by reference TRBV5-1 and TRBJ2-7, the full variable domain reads KAGVTQTPRYLIKTRGQQVTLSCSPISGHRSVSWYQQTPGQGLQFLFEYFSETQRNKGNFPGRFSGRQFSNSRSEMNVSTLELGDSALYLCASSLLQGAAYEQYFGPGTRLTVT.

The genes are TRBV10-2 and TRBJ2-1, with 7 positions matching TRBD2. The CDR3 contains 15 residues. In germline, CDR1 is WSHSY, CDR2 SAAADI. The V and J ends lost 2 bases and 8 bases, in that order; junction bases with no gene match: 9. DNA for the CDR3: TGCGCCAGCAGTGAGACGGCGGGAGTCATCTATGAGCAGTTCTTC. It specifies CASSETAGVIYEQFF.

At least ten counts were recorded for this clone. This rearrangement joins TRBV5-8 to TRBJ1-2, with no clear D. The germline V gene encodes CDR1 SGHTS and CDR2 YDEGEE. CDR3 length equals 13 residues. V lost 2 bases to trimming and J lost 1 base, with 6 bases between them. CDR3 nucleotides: TGTGCCAGCAGCTTTGGACTTAACTATGGCTACACCTTC. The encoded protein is CASSFGLNYGYTF.

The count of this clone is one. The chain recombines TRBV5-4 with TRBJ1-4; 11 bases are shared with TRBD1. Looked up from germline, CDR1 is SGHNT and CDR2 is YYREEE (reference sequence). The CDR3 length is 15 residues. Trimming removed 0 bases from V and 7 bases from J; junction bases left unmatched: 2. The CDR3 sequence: CASSLGTGGFEKLFF. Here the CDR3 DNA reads TGTGCCAGCAGCTTGGGGACAGGGGGCTTTGAAAAACTGTTTTTT.

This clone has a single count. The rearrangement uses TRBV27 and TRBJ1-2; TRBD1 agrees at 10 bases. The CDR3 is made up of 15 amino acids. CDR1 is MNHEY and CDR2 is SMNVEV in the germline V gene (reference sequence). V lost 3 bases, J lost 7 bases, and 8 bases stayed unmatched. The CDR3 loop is CASSFRDRGFSGYTF. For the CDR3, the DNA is TGTGCCAGCAGTTTCCGGGACAGGGGATTTAGTGGCTACACCTTC.

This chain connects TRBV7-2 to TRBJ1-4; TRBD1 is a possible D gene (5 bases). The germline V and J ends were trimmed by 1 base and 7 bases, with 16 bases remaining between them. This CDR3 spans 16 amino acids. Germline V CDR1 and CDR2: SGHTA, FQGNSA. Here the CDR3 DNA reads TGTGCCAGCAGCTTAGGGGGCGGTGTGGGTGGTGAAAAACTGTTTTTT. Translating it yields CASSLGGGVGGEKLFF.

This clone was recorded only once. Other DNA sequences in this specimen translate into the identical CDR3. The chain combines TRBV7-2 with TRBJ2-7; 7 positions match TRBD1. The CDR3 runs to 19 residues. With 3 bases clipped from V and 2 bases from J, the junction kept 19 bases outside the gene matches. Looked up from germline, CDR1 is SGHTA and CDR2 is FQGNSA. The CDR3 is CASSFLGDRPGQGAYEQYF. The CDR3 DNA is TGTGCCAGCAGCTTCCTGGGGGATCGGCCGGGGCAGGGGGCCTACGAGCAGTACTTC.

As DNA, the CDR3 is TGTGCCAGCAGCTTGTTCGGGGCGGGAGTTGGCACAGATACGCAGTATTTT. Translation: CASSLFGAGVGTDTQYF. The rearrangement links TRBV5-6 to TRBJ2-3, with 7 bases identical to TRBD2. The junction had 9 bases not matched to a gene; V was cut back by 1 base and J by 1 base. The CDR3 sequence is 17 residues long. The germline V gene encodes CDR1 SGHDT and CDR2 YYEEEE.

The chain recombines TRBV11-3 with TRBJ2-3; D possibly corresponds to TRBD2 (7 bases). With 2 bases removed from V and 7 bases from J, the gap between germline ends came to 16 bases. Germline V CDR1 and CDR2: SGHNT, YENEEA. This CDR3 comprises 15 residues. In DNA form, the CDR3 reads TGTGCCAGCAGCTTAAGGCGGGGGCCCAGGAATACGCAGTATTTT. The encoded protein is CASSLRRGPRNTQYF.

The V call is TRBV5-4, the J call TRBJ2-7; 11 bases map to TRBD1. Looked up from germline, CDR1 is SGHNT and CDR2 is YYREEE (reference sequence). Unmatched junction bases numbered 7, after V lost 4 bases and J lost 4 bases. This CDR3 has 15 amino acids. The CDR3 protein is CASSEWDRGAYEQYF. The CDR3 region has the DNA TGTGCCAGCAGCGAGTGGGACAGGGGGGCTTACGAGCAGTACTTC.

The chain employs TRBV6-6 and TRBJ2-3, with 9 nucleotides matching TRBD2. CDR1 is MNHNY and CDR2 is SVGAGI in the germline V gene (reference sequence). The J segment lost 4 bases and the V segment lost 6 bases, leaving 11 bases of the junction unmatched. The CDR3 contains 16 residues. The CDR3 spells CASRSAVAGVADTQYF. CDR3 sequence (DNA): TGTGCCAGCAGGTCGGCCGTAGCGGGAGTGGCAGATACGCAGTATTTT.

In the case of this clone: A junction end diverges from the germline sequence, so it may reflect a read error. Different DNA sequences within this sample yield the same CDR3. The CDR3: CASSPVGTTTGELFF. CDR3 bases: TGCGCCAGCAGCCCCGTCGGGACTACCACCGGGGAGCTGTTTTTT. The chain has TRBV7-7 and TRBJ2-2; 7 nucleotides line up with TRBD2. The CDR3 consists of 15 residues. Germline values: CDR1 SSHAT, CDR2 FNYEAQ (reference sequence).

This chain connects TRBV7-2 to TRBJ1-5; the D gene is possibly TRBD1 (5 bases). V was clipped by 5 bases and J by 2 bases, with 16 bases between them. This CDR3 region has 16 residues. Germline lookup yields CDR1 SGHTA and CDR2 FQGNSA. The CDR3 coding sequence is TGTGCCAGCAGCCTCAATTCAGGGTCGGGCAATCAGCCCCAGCATTTT. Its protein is CASSLNSGSGNQPQHF.

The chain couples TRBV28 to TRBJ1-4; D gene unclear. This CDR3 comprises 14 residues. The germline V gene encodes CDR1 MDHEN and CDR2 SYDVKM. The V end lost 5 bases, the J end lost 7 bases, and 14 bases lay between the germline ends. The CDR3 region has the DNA TGTGCCAGCAGTCCCCCTAGCCGTAGTGAAAAACTGTTTTTT. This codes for CASSPPSRSEKLFF.

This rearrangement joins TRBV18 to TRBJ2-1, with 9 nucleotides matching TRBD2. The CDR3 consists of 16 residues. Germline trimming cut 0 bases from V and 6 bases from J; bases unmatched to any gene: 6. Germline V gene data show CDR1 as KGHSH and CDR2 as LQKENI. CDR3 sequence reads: CASSPPSLAGRNEQFF. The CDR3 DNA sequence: TGTGCCAGCTCACCACCGTCGCTAGCGGGACGCAATGAGCAGTTCTTC.

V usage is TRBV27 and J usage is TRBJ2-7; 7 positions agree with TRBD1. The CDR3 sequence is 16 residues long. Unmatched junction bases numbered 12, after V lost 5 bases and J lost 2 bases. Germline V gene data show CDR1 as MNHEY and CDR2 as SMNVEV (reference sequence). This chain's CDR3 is CASSHRGRSYTYEQYF. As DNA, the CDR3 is TGTGCCAGCAGTCACAGGGGCCGCTCCTATACCTACGAGCAGTACTTC.

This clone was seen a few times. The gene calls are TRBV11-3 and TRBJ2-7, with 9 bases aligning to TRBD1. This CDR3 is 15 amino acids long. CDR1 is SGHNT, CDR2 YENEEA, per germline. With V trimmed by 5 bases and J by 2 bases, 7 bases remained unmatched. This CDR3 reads CASSKGQGPAYEQYF. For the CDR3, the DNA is TGTGCCAGCAGCAAGGGACAGGGCCCCGCCTACGAGCAGTACTTC.